This TCR beta chain was recorded in a study of technical replicates of blood from several donors. Assay: immunoSEQ multiplex PCR; the TCRdb copy retains only in-frame clones and omits some. The sample consists of more than 90,000 clones, approximately 96% of them appearing once. Trimming left V 1 base short and J 3 bases short, with 7 bases between. This CDR3 region has 14 residues. CDR1 and CDR2 (germline): SGHRS, YFSETQ. The clonotype originates from a human donor in good health. The chain joins TRBV5-1 to TRBJ1-4, with D unclear. The sequenced sample was T cells isolated from PBMCs. CDR3 region: CASSLTAPNEKLFF. The CDR3 DNA reads as TGCGCCAGCAGCTTGACAGCCCCTAATGAAAAACTGTTTTTT. Using reference TRBV5-1 and TRBJ1-4 for the parts outside the CDR3, the full variable domain is KAGVTQTPRYLIKTRGQQVTLSCSPISGHRSVSWYQQTPGQGLQFLFEYFSETQRNKGNFPGRFSGRQFSNSRSEMNVSTLELGDSALYLCASSLTAPNEKLFFGSGTQLSVL.